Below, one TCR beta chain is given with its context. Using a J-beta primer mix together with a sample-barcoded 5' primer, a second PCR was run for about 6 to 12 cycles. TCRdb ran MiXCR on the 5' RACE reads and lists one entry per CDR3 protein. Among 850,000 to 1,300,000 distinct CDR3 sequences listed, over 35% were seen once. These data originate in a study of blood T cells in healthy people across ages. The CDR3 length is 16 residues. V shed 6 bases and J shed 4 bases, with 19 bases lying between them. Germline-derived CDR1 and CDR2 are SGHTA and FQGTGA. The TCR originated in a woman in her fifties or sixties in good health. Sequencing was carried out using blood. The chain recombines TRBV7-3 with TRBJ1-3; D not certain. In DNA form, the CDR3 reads TGTGCCAGCAGGAAATCCGCATTAGAACCGGGAAACACCATATATTTT. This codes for CASRKSALEPGNTIYF. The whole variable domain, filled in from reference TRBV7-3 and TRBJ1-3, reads GAGVSQTPSNKVTEKGKYVELRCDPISGHTALYWYRQSLGQGPEFLIYFQGTGAADDSGLPNDRFFAVRPEGSVSTLKIQRTERGDSAVYLCASRKSALEPGNTIYFGEGSWLTVV.